Listed below are T cell receptor beta chains from one sample, sequenced in a study of cytomegalovirus exposure and HLA in healthy donors. Sequenced by immunoSEQ multiplex PCR; TCRdb stores in-frame clones only, minus some. The sample carries more than 110,000 clones, 60% to 80% recorded once. The sequenced sample consisted of PBMCs. All receptors come from a man between 18 and 29 years old in good health and CMV-seronegative. The CDR3 runs from the conserved cysteine through the conserved F or W. Fields, in order: clone size, J gene, D gene, V gene, CDR3 DNA, CDR3 protein. A D gene is named only where the DNA matches it firmly. Rows may omit the clone size; those that give it use once, few, many or a size class.

size: NA; J: TRBJ1-6; D: NA; V: TRBV19; DNA: TGTGCCAGTAGTATTTCCGGAGTACCCCTCCACTTT; CDR3: CASSISGVPLHF
size: NA; J: TRBJ1-1; D: TRBD1; V: TRBV29-1; DNA: TGCAGCGCAAAGACAGGGCCGAGGACTGAAGCTTTCTTT; CDR3: CSAKTGPRTEAFF
size: NA; J: TRBJ1-4; D: NA; V: TRBV4-3; DNA: TGCGCCAGCAGCCAAGCCCTAGATGAAAAACTGTTTTTT; CDR3: CASSQALDEKLFF
size: NA; J: TRBJ1-6; D: NA; V: TRBV4-3; DNA: TGCGCCAGCAGCCAAGATGGGTCGGGTCCCCTCCACTTT; CDR3: CASSQDGSGPLHF
size: few; J: TRBJ1-2; D: NA; V: TRBV2; DNA: TGTGCCACCATCCAGTTCTCTAACTATGGCTACACCTTC; CDR3: CATIQFSNYGYTF
size: NA; J: TRBJ2-5; D: TRBD2; V: TRBV7-2; DNA: TGTGCCAGCAGCCGACTAGCGGGGGCCTTGACCCAGTACTTC; CDR3: CASSRLAGALTQYF
size: NA; J: TRBJ1-1; D: TRBD1; V: TRBV29-1; DNA: TGCAGCGGTGGGACAGGGGGGCACACTGAAGCTTTCTTT; CDR3: CSGGTGGHTEAFF
size: NA; J: TRBJ1-2; D: NA; V: TRBV6-1; DNA: TGTGCCAGCAGCGAAGGGACACCCTTCGGCTACACCTTC; CDR3: CASSEGTPFGYTF
size: once; J: TRBJ2-1; D: TRBD1; V: TRBV7-6; DNA: TGTGCCAGCGGCCGGGACAGGGGTTACAATGAGCAGTTCTTC; CDR3: CASGRDRGYNEQFF
size: NA; J: TRBJ2-1; D: TRBD2; V: TRBV7-9; DNA: TGTGCCAGCAGCTTAGCAGCGGGGGCCCACAATGAGCAGTTCTTC; CDR3: CASSLAAGAHNEQFF
size: NA; J: TRBJ2-2; D: NA; V: TRBV12-2; DNA: TGTGCAAGTCGCTTATTGGTACAGGGGCCGAGTAAGGAGCTGTTTTTT; CDR3: CASRLLVQGPSKELFF
size: NA; J: TRBJ1-4; D: NA; V: TRBV6-5; DNA: TGTGCCGGCAGGGGCGGGAACGAAAAACTGTTTTTT; CDR3: CAGRGGNEKLFF
size: NA; J: TRBJ1-1; D: NA; V: TRBV27; DNA: TGTGCCAGCAGTTTATTAAGCGGTCCCAGGAGGGCCGTGAACACTGAAGCTTTCTTT; CDR3: CASSLLSGPRRAVNTEAFF
size: NA; J: TRBJ1-2; D: NA; V: TRBV19; DNA: TGTGTCAGTAGTTACACGCAGTTCTATGGCTACACCTTC; CDR3: CVSSYTQFYGYTF
size: NA; J: TRBJ1-1; D: TRBD1; V: TRBV29-1; DNA: TGCAGCGTTGAAGATCAAAGCGGACAGGGGGCATTCGCTTTCTTT; CDR3: CSVEDQSGQGAFAFF
size: NA; J: TRBJ1-2; D: TRBD1; V: TRBV7-8; DNA: TGTGCCAGCAGCCCAAGGAGCTCTAACAGGGGGCATGGCTACACCTTC; CDR3: CASSPRSSNRGHGYTF
size: NA; J: TRBJ1-1; D: NA; V: TRBV7-2; DNA: TGTGCCAGCAGCACAAACCTGAACACTGAAGCTTTCTTT; CDR3: CASSTNLNTEAFF
size: once; J: TRBJ1-2; D: NA; V: TRBV7-2; DNA: TGTGCCAGCAGCTTAGATTGGAGTCGTCAGGGATCATCTGGCTACACCTTC; CDR3: CASSLDWSRQGSSGYTF
size: NA; J: TRBJ1-4; D: TRBD1; V: TRBV9; DNA: TGTGCCAGCAGCGTAGGGCAGGGGGTTTCTAATGAAAAACTGTTTTTT; CDR3: CASSVGQGVSNEKLFF
size: NA; J: TRBJ2-7; D: NA; V: TRBV18; DNA: TGTGCCAGCTCACCAACCGGTTCGGTGCAGGGCGAGCAGTACTTC; CDR3: CASSPTGSVQGEQYF
size: NA; J: TRBJ2-5; D: NA; V: TRBV19; DNA: TGTGCCAGTAGTGGCGCGGAAGAGACCCAGTACTTC; CDR3: CASSGAEETQYF
size: NA; J: TRBJ2-1; D: NA; V: TRBV6-5; DNA: TGTGCCAGCAGTTACTCTTCAGGGATAGGCAATGAGCAGTTCTTC; CDR3: CASSYSSGIGNEQFF
size: NA; J: TRBJ1-5; D: NA; V: TRBV5-5; DNA: TGTGCCAGCAGCTTGGCCTGGACGGTGGGGCGGCCCCAGCATTTT; CDR3: CASSLAWTVGRPQHF
size: NA; J: TRBJ1-6; D: NA; V: TRBV27; DNA: TGTGCCAGCAGTTTGAGTCGGAATTCACCCCTCCACTTT; CDR3: CASSLSRNSPLHF
size: NA; J: TRBJ2-7; D: NA; V: TRBV28; DNA: TGTGCCAGCAGTCTCCCCCTCTCCTACGAGCAGTACTTC; CDR3: CASSLPLSYEQYF
size: NA; J: TRBJ1-6; D: TRBD1; V: TRBV10-3; DNA: TGTGCCATCAGGGGGGACAGTAGTCATTCACCCCTCCACTTT; CDR3: CAIRGDSSHSPLHF
size: NA; J: TRBJ2-1; D: TRBD2; V: TRBV7-6; DNA: TGTGCCAGCACCCTAGGGACTAGCGGGGGGAATGAGCAGTTCTTC; CDR3: CASTLGTSGGNEQFF
size: NA; J: TRBJ2-7; D: TRBD2; V: TRBV27; DNA: TGTGCCAGCAGGTCCAGCGGGGGCCACGAGCAGTACTTC; CDR3: CASRSSGGHEQYF
size: few; J: TRBJ1-2; D: NA; V: TRBV20-1; DNA: TGCAGTGCTAGAGGGGGGGACGGCTACACCTTC; CDR3: CSARGGDGYTF
size: NA; J: TRBJ2-2; D: TRBD1; V: TRBV18; DNA: TGTGCCAGCTCACCGGACAGGTTGAACACCGGGGAGCTGTTTTTT; CDR3: CASSPDRLNTGELFF
size: NA; J: TRBJ2-6; D: NA; V: TRBV7-2; DNA: TGTGCCAGCACTCCTCTCGGGGCCAACGTCCTGACTTTC; CDR3: CASTPLGANVLTF
size: NA; J: TRBJ1-5; D: NA; V: TRBV10-3; DNA: TGTGGGTCAGGGGCCTTCTATAGCAATCAGCCCCAGCATTTT; CDR3: CGSGAFYSNQPQHF
size: few; J: TRBJ1-1; D: TRBD1; V: TRBV6-5; DNA: TGTGCCAGCAGTGACAGGGCCATGAACACTGAAGCTTTCTTT; CDR3: CASSDRAMNTEAFF
size: NA; J: TRBJ1-1; D: NA; V: TRBV5-4; DNA: TGTGCCAGCTTCCCGGGGACAAAGAACACTGAAGCTTTCTTT; CDR3: CASFPGTKNTEAFF
size: NA; J: TRBJ1-2; D: NA; V: TRBV4-1; DNA: TGCGCCAGCAGCCCAATGACAGAGAAAATTTCATATGGCTACACCTTC; CDR3: CASSPMTEKISYGYTF
size: NA; J: TRBJ1-5; D: TRBD1; V: TRBV2; DNA: TGTGCCAGCAGTGAAAGACAGGGATCGTTTAATCAGCCCCAGCATTTT; CDR3: CASSERQGSFNQPQHF
size: NA; J: TRBJ2-2; D: TRBD2; V: TRBV6-5; DNA: TGTGCCAGCAGTTACTCGACCGGGGGGTCCGGGGAGCTGTTTTTT; CDR3: CASSYSTGGSGELFF
size: NA; J: TRBJ2-7; D: NA; V: TRBV19; DNA: TGTGCCAGTAGTTTACCCGGGAGCCCCACCTACGAGCAGTACTTC; CDR3: CASSLPGSPTYEQYF
size: NA; J: TRBJ2-3; D: TRBD2; V: TRBV4-1; DNA: TGCGCCAGCAGCCAAGATTTCGGGGGGGCGGCAGATACGCAGTATTTT; CDR3: CASSQDFGGAADTQYF
size: NA; J: TRBJ2-5; D: NA; V: TRBV7-6; DNA: TGTGCCAGCAGCCCCAGCGGGACATTTCAAGAGACCCAGTACTTC; CDR3: CASSPSGTFQETQYF
size: NA; J: TRBJ1-2; D: TRBD1; V: TRBV10-3; DNA: TGTGCCATCAGTGAGCTCAGACAGGGGACGAAGAACTATGGCTACACCTTC; CDR3: CAISELRQGTKNYGYTF
size: NA; J: TRBJ1-4; D: TRBD1; V: TRBV28; DNA: TGTGCCAGCTGCTCAGGGGGAACTAATGAAAAACTGTTTTTT; CDR3: CASCSGGTNEKLFF
size: NA; J: TRBJ1-2; D: TRBD1; V: TRBV6-6; DNA: TGTGCCACCCAAAGTGGAGGGACAGGGCTCTATGGCTACACCTTC; CDR3: CATQSGGTGLYGYTF
size: NA; J: TRBJ2-5; D: NA; V: TRBV5-6; DNA: TGTGCCAGCAGTTCGGCCGGGGGTTGGCGGGAGACCCAGTACTTC; CDR3: CASSSAGGWRETQYF
size: NA; J: TRBJ2-7; D: NA; V: TRBV9; DNA: TGTGCCAGCAGCCGGGACTTGTTCTACGAGCAGTACTTC; CDR3: CASSRDLFYEQYF
size: NA; J: TRBJ1-1; D: NA; V: TRBV15; DNA: TGTGCCACCAGCAGAGATCTTGCCCCGGGGTCTGAAGCTTTCTTT; CDR3: CATSRDLAPGSEAFF
size: NA; J: TRBJ1-2; D: NA; V: TRBV7-6; DNA: TGTGCCAGCAGCTTAGGGGGGCCCCCCTATGGCTACACCTTC; CDR3: CASSLGGPPYGYTF
size: once; J: TRBJ1-1; D: NA; V: TRBV6-5; DNA: TGTGCCAGCAGTTACTTAGCCCAGAACACTGAAGCTTTCTTT; CDR3: CASSYLAQNTEAFF
size: once; J: TRBJ2-6; D: TRBD1; V: TRBV19; DNA: TGTGCCAGTAGCACCACAGGGGCTGGGGCCAACGTCCTGACTTTC; CDR3: CASSTTGAGANVLTF
size: NA; J: TRBJ1-2; D: NA; V: TRBV4-1; DNA: TGCGCCAGCAGCCCCTTCCCGCGGAACTATGGCTACACCTTC; CDR3: CASSPFPRNYGYTF
size: NA; J: TRBJ1-5; D: TRBD1; V: TRBV7-2; DNA: TGTGCCAGCAGCTCAAGACAGGGGGGTGGTCAGCCCCAGCATTTT; CDR3: CASSSRQGGGQPQHF
size: NA; J: TRBJ2-5; D: TRBD2; V: TRBV11-3; DNA: TGTGCCAGCAGCCTCGGCGGGGGGGCTGAGACCCAGTACTTC; CDR3: CASSLGGGAETQYF
size: NA; J: TRBJ1-5; D: NA; V: TRBV6-5; DNA: TGTGCCAGCAGTTACAGCCAGGGAAGCAATCAGCCCCAGCATTTT; CDR3: CASSYSQGSNQPQHF
size: few; J: TRBJ2-1; D: NA; V: TRBV6-6; DNA: TGTGCCAGCAGTTATGGGGACAAGGTCAATGAGCAGTTCTTC; CDR3: CASSYGDKVNEQFF
size: NA; J: TRBJ1-2; D: NA; V: TRBV5-4; DNA: TGTGCCAGCAGCTCATACACCTCCGGGAACTATGGCTACACCTTC; CDR3: CASSSYTSGNYGYTF
size: NA; J: TRBJ1-2; D: NA; V: TRBV29-1; DNA: TGCAGCGTTTTAATCGGAGGGAATGGCTACACCTTC; CDR3: CSVLIGGNGYTF
size: NA; J: TRBJ1-2; D: NA; V: TRBV7-8; DNA: TGTGCCAGCAGCTTAGACAGGATCCCGCGGGGAGATGGCTACACCTTC; CDR3: CASSLDRIPRGDGYTF
size: NA; J: TRBJ1-2; D: NA; V: TRBV4-1; DNA: TGCGCCAGCAGCCAACTCCTCGGGACATCTGGCTACACCTTC; CDR3: CASSQLLGTSGYTF
size: NA; J: TRBJ2-3; D: TRBD1; V: TRBV6-5; DNA: TGTGCCAGCAGTTCAACGACAGGGCTGGATACGCAGTATTTT; CDR3: CASSSTTGLDTQYF
size: NA; J: TRBJ1-1; D: NA; V: TRBV28; DNA: TGTGCCAGCAGTTTAGCCTATACAACGGGACACCGAGGCTTT; CDR3: CASSLAYTTGHRGF